The 5 T cell receptor beta chains in this list originate from one sample, sequenced in a study of early T cells in non-severe SARS-CoV-2 infection. A single record per CDR3 protein comes from TCRdb applying MiXCR to the 5' RACE reads. This table holds tens of thousands of distinct CDR3 sequences, around 15% found once. Material: whole blood. The receptors derive from an adult who was a healthcare worker with PCR-confirmed SARS-CoV-2 infection or an uninfected control (not recorded which).

This clonotype was counted once. This chain uses TRBV4-2 with TRBJ2-1; 8 positions match TRBD1. Germline-derived CDR1 and CDR2 are LGHNA and YNFKEQ. The J segment lost 2 bases and the V segment lost 0 bases, leaving 9 bases of the junction unmatched. The CDR3 loop spans 18 amino acids. The CDR3 spells CASSQDPAGGLTYNEQFF. DNA for the CDR3: TGTGCCAGCAGCCAAGATCCCGCAGGGGGCTTGACCTACAATGAGCAGTTCTTC.

This clonotype occurred many times. The rearrangement uses TRBV5-5 and TRBJ2-1; TRBD1 matches 9 bases. The CDR3 spans 15 residues. J lost 5 bases, V lost 3 bases, and 6 bases had no gene match. CDR1 SGHKS and CDR2 YYEKEE come from the germline V gene (reference sequence). CDR3 sequence (DNA): TGTGCCAGCAGCTACCGTGGACAGGGGCACAATGAGCAGTTCTTC. Amino acid sequence: CASSYRGQGHNEQFF.

A remark on this clonotype: It may be a read error: a sequence one base away is much more abundant. The rearrangement joins TRBV6-5 to TRBJ2-3, with TRBD2 matching 9 bases. This CDR3 is built from 14 residues. Germline V gene sequence: CDR1 MNHEY, CDR2 SVGAGI. The CDR3 here is CASRNSGSTETQYF. Written as DNA, the CDR3 is TGTGCCAGCAGAAATAGCGGGAGCACAGAAACGCAGTATTTT.

The table lists this clonotype with a count of one. The chain links TRBV9 to TRBJ2-3; D is unclear. There are 15 residues in the CDR3. Germline values: CDR1 SGDLS, CDR2 YYNGEE. With 0 bases removed from V and 4 bases from J, the gap between germline ends came to 12 bases. The CDR3 region is CASSVGGARADTQYF. The CDR3 nucleotides read TGTGCCAGCAGCGTAGGCGGAGCCCGGGCAGATACGCAGTATTTT.

The gene calls are TRBV7-6 and TRBJ2-1; TRBD2 matches at 11 bases. Per germline, CDR1 SGHVS and CDR2 FNYEAQ. J gave up 4 bases and V 5 bases, and 4 bases lay outside the gene matches. The CDR3 has 15 residues. The CDR3 region has the DNA TGTGCCAGCAGCCACGGGACTAGCGGATACAATGAGCAGTTCTTC. It codes for CASSHGTSGYNEQFF.